This TCR beta chain was retrieved from a study of pediatric ulcerative colitis. Turning to the study itself: Ulcerative colitis patients had pancolitis or left-sided colitis, with confirming histology. Broader study findings: Blood-rectal clonal overlap within each person was significantly higher in ulcerative colitis patients than controls. Blood samples from a couple of patients yielded substantially fewer templates and were excluded from blood-rectal overlap analysis.

The ends were cut back, 0 bases at V and 2 bases at J, with 14 bases in the middle. The germline V gene encodes CDR1 SGDLS and CDR2 YYNGEE. The CDR3 has 16 amino acids. Repertoires were generated with immunoSEQ multiplex PCR, while TCRdb's copy carries only in-frame clones and drops some. The sample has more than 50,000 clones; about three quarters are singletons. About this clone: Its cognate antigen is unknown.

This chain connects TRBV9 to TRBJ1-2; D not certain. The clonotype comes from a boy aged 5-17 years with moderate ulcerative colitis. Sequencing was carried out using blood. CDR3 region: CASSVGAGRSNYGYTF. In DNA form, the CDR3 reads TGTGCCAGCAGCGTAGGAGCTGGCAGGTCAAACTATGGCTACACCTTC. Supplemented by reference TRBV9 and TRBJ1-2, the full variable domain reads DSGVTQTPKHLITATGQRVTLRCSPRSGDLSVYWYQQSLDQGLQFLIQYYNGEERAKGNILERFSAQQFPDLHSELNLSSLELGDSALYFCASSVGAGRSNYGYTFGSGTRLTVV.